One and the same sample provided the 2 T cell receptor beta chains below, sequenced in a study of blood T cell repertoires in COVID-19. Assay used: immunoSEQ multiplex PCR; TCRdb lists only in-frame clones, some missing. The profile shows some 260,000 clones, 75% to 90% of them singletons. Sequenced: peripheral blood. These receptor sequences come from a woman between 65 and 79 years old with COVID-19, enrolled during active disease.

This chain links TRBV2 with TRBJ2-1; D is perhaps TRBD2 (5 bases). CDR1 and CDR2 from the germline V gene are SNHLY and FYNNEI. This CDR3 has 14 amino acids. V lost 1 base and J 6 bases, leaving 10 bases between the germline ends. CDR3 protein: CASSEGAGTNEQFF. CDR3 nucleotide sequence: TGTGCCAGCAGTGAAGGGGCGGGTACCAATGAGCAGTTCTTC. The full variable domain, rest sourced from reference TRBV2 and TRBJ2-1, is EPEVTQTPSHQVTQMGQEVILRCVPISNHLYFYWYRQILGQKVEFLVSFYNNEISEKSEIFDDQFSVERPDGSNFTLKIRSTKLEDSAMYFCASSEGAGTNEQFFGPGTRLTVL.

V gene TRBV18 combines with J gene TRBJ2-3, with 9 bases matching TRBD1. Germline V gene sequence: CDR1 KGHSH, CDR2 LQKENI. Losses at the gene ends were 6 bases for V and 2 bases for J; bases not matched to a gene: 3. The CDR3 loop spans 14 amino acids. This chain's CDR3 is CASSRTGVTDTQYF. Here the CDR3 DNA reads TGTGCCAGCTCGCGGACAGGGGTCACAGATACGCAGTATTTT.